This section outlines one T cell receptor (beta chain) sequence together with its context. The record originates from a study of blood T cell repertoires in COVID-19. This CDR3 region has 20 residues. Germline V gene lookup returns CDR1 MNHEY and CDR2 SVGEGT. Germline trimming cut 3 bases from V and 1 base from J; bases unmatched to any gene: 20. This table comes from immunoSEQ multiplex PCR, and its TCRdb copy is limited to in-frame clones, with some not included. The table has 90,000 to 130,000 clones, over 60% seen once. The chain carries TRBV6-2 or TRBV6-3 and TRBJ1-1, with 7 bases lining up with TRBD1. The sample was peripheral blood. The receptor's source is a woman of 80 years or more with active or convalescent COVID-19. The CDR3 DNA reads TGTGCCAGCAGTTATCGGCCAAAGGGGGCCTGGCAGGGGGAGAACACTGAAGCTTTCTTT. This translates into CASSYRPKGAWQGENTEAFF.